This TCR beta chain comes out of a study of synovial regulatory T cells in juvenile arthritis. Overall study findings and caveats: TCR diversity was lower in inflammation-associated blood Treg cells than in other blood Treg cells.

Concerning this clone: As yet, its antigen is unknown.

Repertoires were generated with immunoSEQ multiplex PCR, while TCRdb's copy carries only in-frame clones and drops some. The sample table sets out around 9,500 clones. Germline assignment: CDR1 SGHAT and CDR2 FQNNGV. The CDR3 runs 13 residues. The coding DNA is unavailable. The TCR sequence derives from a donor between 2 and 29 years old with juvenile idiopathic arthritis. This chain links TRBV11-2 with TRBJ2-3; TCRdb designates TRBD1, a call that cannot be tested without DNA. The sequenced sample was Treg cells from blood. Subset here: HLA-DR+ inflammation-associated blood Treg cells. The CDR3 reads CASKTGGTDTQYF.